This TCR beta chain was documented in a study of blood T cells in healthy people across ages (dated by TCRdb to the mid-2010s). Some background on the complete study: In model experiments, roughly one uniquely barcoded TCR beta cDNA molecule per two T cells was captured by template switching. Age-related changes in TCR beta repertoire diversity were measured in the study by deep sequencing normalized with unique cDNA molecular identifiers. The donors were divided into four age groups: young (average 16 years), middle-aged (approximately 42), aged (about 61) and long-lived (roughly 86). Donors of different ages were randomly distributed across sequencing lanes to avoid experimental bias. Two additional independent replicas of 1 million unique cDNA reads from the same blood draw were analyzed for two donors (one aged 18 to 30 and one aged 80 or older). Summary of the overall study and its limitations: Total diversity estimates from one million sequenced T cells were considered lower bounds and underestimates. Conclusive comparison of naive and antigen-experienced compartments was prevented by the profiling of bulk unsorted PBMCs. As age increased, observed TCR beta diversity per million T cells dropped in a roughly linear way, and a significant reduction was already evident by age 40. Observed TCR beta diversity correlated strongly with the percentage of naive T cells measured by flow cytometry. Compared with the aged group, the long-lived group had more naive CD4+ T cells, fewer expanded clones and increased TCR diversity, a pattern suggesting age selection. The CMV infection status of donors was not known, potentially confounding age-related changes in expanded clonotypes.

Notes on this clonotype: It lacks a known antigen. Nothing much larger sits one base from this clone, and base qualities are not available.

To prepare the library, 5' RACE was applied. Sequencer: Illumina HiSeq 2500. A second PCR of 7 to 11 cycles was performed with a sample-barcoded 5' primer and a J-beta primer mix. A template-switch 5' adaptor carrying 12 random nucleotides introduced a unique molecular identifier onto each TCR beta cDNA molecule. At least 2.5 million CDR3-containing paired-end reads were obtained from each sample. The Mint cDNA synthesis kit, primed by a TRBC-specific oligonucleotide, was used to synthesize first-strand cDNA from all RNA. Following uracil-DNA glycosylase treatment, all cDNA underwent a first 18-cycle PCR with the universal primers M1SS and BC2_uni_R. Per the source publication's procedure: Normalization of each sample was performed by random selection of 1 million high-quality reads, each carrying a distinct molecular identifier. Instead of being binned into consensus sequences, reads with shared molecular identifiers were discarded. MiTCR, set to a Q25 quality threshold and the strictest error-elimination algorithm, was used for CDR3 identification, clonotype clustering and error correction. A nonparametric unseen species model using Euler transformation provided a lower-bound estimate of total TCR beta diversity. TCRdb cleaned the public reads at Q25 with fastp, built clones with MiXCR and kept in-frame beta chains. All rows with the same CDR3 protein become a single entry with the most common DNA and genes. The V and J calls here are based on TCRdb, not the publication. The sample table lists about 670,000 distinct CDR3 sequences, around 43% of them with a count of one. Of the sample, 30% falls within the top ten clones.

Donors were around 37 systemically healthy Caucasian individuals from Russia aged roughly 6 to 95 years. About 9.6 milliliters of peripheral blood were collected from each donor into EDTA-treated Vacutainer tubes. Ficoll-Paque density-gradient centrifugation was used to isolate PBMCs, with at least 6 million per sample. Trizol reagent was used to extract total RNA from the PBMCs, yielding at least 6 micrograms per sample. For every donor, flow cytometry on a PBMC aliquot measured the percentage of naive CD45RAhigh/CD27high T cells. The receptor comes from an elderly man in good health. The sequencing input was blood.

The CDR3 protein is CASSEEGDTYGYTF. The nucleotides are TGTGCCAGCAGTGAAGAGGGGGACACCTATGGCTACACCTTC. Here the chain combines TRBV6-1 and TRBJ1-2; the D region possibly corresponds to TRBD1 (6 bases align). From cysteine to phenylalanine, the CDR3 is 14 amino acids long. CDR3 DNA is the only sequence kept; it has 42 bases, read in frame from the first base. Reading the germline V gene gives CDR1 MNHNS and CDR2 SASEGT. Trimming removed 1 base from V and 4 bases from J, leaving 10 bases between the germline ends.